This paragraph covers one T cell receptor (beta chain) sequence. V lost 5 bases, J lost 4 bases, and 11 bases lay in between. This CDR3 comprises 13 residues. CDR1 GTSNPN and CDR2 SVGIG come from the germline V gene (reference sequence). How the authors handled the data: By means of reference gene primer amplification, nucleated cell counts were estimated. Clones were sequenced by immunoSEQ multiplex PCR, and TCRdb holds only the in-frame ones, with some missing. The DNA was the basis for D and trimming; V, J and clone size are from that table. This sample has about 250,000 clones, with more than 70% found just once. This entry is derived from a study of blood T cell repertoires in COVID-19. Study background: From the United States, Italy and Spain came samples of acute and convalescent COVID-19.

Sequenced sample: peripheral blood. This TCR was sampled from a woman in her thirties or forties who had recovered from COVID-19. This rearrangement joins TRBV30 to TRBJ2-2, with D possibly being TRBD1 (5 bases). The CDR3 is CAWAPRATGELFF. The CDR3 DNA follows: TGTGCCTGGGCCCCCAGGGCCACCGGGGAGCTGTTTTTT.